Below are 28 T cell receptor beta chains sequenced from a single sample in a study of blood T cell repertoires in COVID-19. The protocol was immunoSEQ multiplex PCR, while the TCRdb copy is restricted to in-frame clones and leaves out a portion. The table has 250,000 to 300,000 clones, 80% to 90% seen once. Material for sequencing was peripheral blood. These receptors were collected from a man older than 75 with acute or convalescent COVID-19.

This chain joins TRBV27 and TRBJ2-5; 7 positions agree with TRBD2. The CDR3 sequence is 15 residues long. Germline V gene sequence: CDR1 MNHEY, CDR2 SMNVEV (reference sequence). Trimming at V came to 6 bases and at J to 0 bases, leaving 7 bases not matched to a gene. CDR3 residues: CASRTSARNQETQYF. The CDR3 nucleotides are TGTGCCAGCAGAACTAGCGCTAGGAACCAAGAGACCCAGTACTTC.

V usage is TRBV11-2 and J usage is TRBJ1-6; D perhaps matches TRBD1 (5 bases). Trimming took 3 bases from V and 7 from J, leaving 13 bases between them. CDR3 length: 15 amino acids. Germline V lookup: CDR1 SGHAT, CDR2 FQNNGV. CDR3: CASSLGSGPNSPLHF. In DNA form, the CDR3 reads TGTGCCAGCAGCTTGGGATCAGGGCCGAATTCACCCCTCCACTTT.

The chain has TRBV3-1 (or the pseudogene TRBV3-2) and TRBJ2-7; D is unresolved. Looked up from germline, CDR1 is LGHDT and CDR2 is YNNKEL (reference sequence). Deletions cut 6 bases from V and 7 bases from J, with 10 bases between. The CDR3 has 11 residues. CDR3 sequence reads: CASRSAWEQYF. In DNA, the CDR3 is TGTGCCAGCAGGTCTGCGTGGGAGCAGTACTTC.

The chain is built from TRBV7-8 and TRBJ2-2; possibly TRBD2 for D (5 bases). This CDR3 comprises 15 residues. Germline V CDR1 and CDR2: SGHVS, FQNEAQ. Trimming took 1 base from V and 2 from J, leaving 8 bases between them. The chain's CDR3 is CASSLVGLNTGELFF. The CDR3 coding sequence is TGTGCCAGCAGCTTAGTAGGACTTAACACCGGGGAGCTGTTTTTT. The full variable domain, completed using reference TRBV7-8 and TRBJ2-2, is GAGVSQSPRYKVAKRGQDVALRCDPISGHVSLFWYQQALGQGPEFLTYFQNEAQLDKSGLPSDRFFAERPEGSVSTLKIQRTQQEDSAVYLCASSLVGLNTGELFFGEGSRLTVL.

In the case of this clone: A read error may produce the germline difference seen at one junction end. This sequence joins TRBV2 and TRBJ2-2, with 8 bases lining up with TRBD1. Germline V gene data show CDR1 as SNHLY and CDR2 as FYNNEI. CDR3 length: 13 amino acids. The CDR3: CASTEQGVGELFF. CDR3 DNA: TGTGCCAGCACTGAACAGGGGGTCGGGGAGCTGTTTTTT.

The chain is built from TRBV7-8 and TRBJ2-1; TRBD2 agrees at 9 bases. Germline loops: CDR1 SGHVS, CDR2 FQNEAQ. Unmatched junction bases numbered 9, after V lost 3 bases and J lost 9 bases. The CDR3 covers 15 residues. DNA for the CDR3: TGTGCCAGCAGCTTGTTGACTAGCGGCCTCGGTGAGCAGTTCTTC. Amino acids: CASSLLTSGLGEQFF.

This clone has only a few counts. The V gene is TRBV27, the J gene TRBJ2-2, with TRBD2 identical over 13 bases. The CDR3 contains 20 residues. V dropped 5 bases and J dropped 4; count of bases not matched to a gene: 16. The germline V gene encodes CDR1 MNHEY and CDR2 SMNVEV (reference sequence). CDR3 nucleotide sequence: TGTGCCAGCAGTCCACCAATCCTGACTAGCGGGGGGTCAACCACCGGGGAGCTGTTTTTT. Residues: CASSPPILTSGGSTTGELFF.

The chain recombines TRBV29-1 with TRBJ1-2, with 7 positions matching TRBD1. This CDR3 is 16 amino acids long. V lost 0 bases, J lost 2 bases, and 9 bases stayed unmatched. The germline V gene encodes CDR1 SQVTM and CDR2 ANQGSEA. The CDR3 bases are TGCAGCGTTGAAGATCAAACAGGGGTATGGAACTATGGCTACACCTTC. The encoded protein is CSVEDQTGVWNYGYTF.

Only a few counts were recorded for this clone. J is TRBJ2-5 and V is TRBV3-1 (or the pseudogene TRBV3-2); 9 bases are a match to TRBD2. Looked up from germline, CDR1 is LGHDT and CDR2 is YNNKEL (reference sequence). The J segment lost 5 bases and the V segment lost 0 bases, leaving 7 bases of the junction unmatched. The CDR3 runs to 16 residues. CDR3 loop: CASSQDLAGTAETQYF. CDR3 DNA: TGTGCCAGCAGCCAAGATCTAGCGGGGACGGCGGAGACCCAGTACTTC.

The chain uses TRBV13 and TRBJ2-7, with 13 positions matching TRBD2. Trimming cost V 4 bases and J 3 bases; bases outside gene matches: 6. This CDR3 spans 16 amino acids. CDR1 and CDR2 (germline): PRHDT, FYEKMQ (reference sequence). The CDR3 protein is CASSSVRTSGGYEQYF. The CDR3, as DNA: TGTGCCAGCAGCTCGGTTCGGACTAGCGGGGGCTACGAGCAGTACTTC.

The chain couples TRBV3-1 (or the pseudogene TRBV3-2) to TRBJ1-6; 8 nucleotides align to TRBD1. The V gene's germline CDR1 is LGHDT and CDR2 YNNKEL (reference sequence). Losses at the gene ends were 4 bases for V and 5 bases for J; bases not matched to a gene: 4. The CDR3 consists of 15 residues. The CDR3 reads CASSLGQGNNSPLHF. The CDR3 DNA is TGTGCCAGCAGCCTTGGACAGGGCAATAATTCACCCCTCCACTTT.

The V call is TRBV6-5, the J call TRBJ2-1; D remains ambiguous. The CDR3 is 14 residues long. Trimming took off 4 bases at V and 0 bases at J, with 7 bases between the two ends. Germline V gene sequence: CDR1 MNHEY, CDR2 SVGAGI. CDR3 loop: CASSSAISYNEQFF. CDR3 DNA sequence: TGTGCCAGCAGTTCTGCGATCTCCTACAATGAGCAGTTCTTC.

The chain joins TRBV6-5 to TRBJ1-6, with unresolved D. The CDR3 covers 12 residues. V was shortened by 4 bases and J by 8 bases, with 6 bases between the two germline ends. Germline V CDR1 and CDR2: MNHEY, SVGAGI. CDR3 nucleotides: TGTGCCAGCAGTTCCCCCTATTCACCCCTCCACTTT. Translated, it gives CASSSPYSPLHF.

The J gene is TRBJ2-2, the V gene TRBV19; TRBD2 aligns across 10 bases. CDR3 length equals 15 residues. Per the germline V gene, CDR1 is LNHDA and CDR2 is SQIVND (reference sequence). Germline trimming cut 1 base from V and 4 bases from J; bases unmatched to any gene: 0. The CDR3 nucleotides read TGTGCCAGTAGTATAGTAGCGGGGGGCACCGGGGAGCTGTTTTTT. Encoded protein: CASSIVAGGTGELFF.

This clone was observed a handful of times. The chain has TRBV5-1 and TRBJ1-6; D may be TRBD1 (6 bases). V dropped 0 bases and J dropped 3 bases, with 7 bases sitting between them. This CDR3 has 15 amino acids. Per the germline V gene, CDR1 is SGHRS and CDR2 is YFSETQ. Written as DNA, the CDR3 is TGCGCCAGCAGCTTGGAGGGGGACTATAATTCACCCCTCCACTTT. It is translated as CASSLEGDYNSPLHF.

This clone was observed once. The chain has TRBV5-4 and TRBJ2-1; TRBD2 might be the D (6 bases). This CDR3 contains 13 residues. V lost 4 bases, J lost 1 base, and 6 bases lay in between. Germline V lookup: CDR1 SGHNT, CDR2 YYREEE (reference sequence). The CDR3 region has the DNA TGTGCCAGCAGCCGGGAGTCCTACAATGAGCAGTTCTTC. It yields the protein CASSRESYNEQFF.

The chain is built from TRBV18 and TRBJ1-1; weak D call: TRBD1 (6 bases). Germline CDR1 is KGHSH and CDR2 is LQKENI. The CDR3 runs 13 residues. Trimming took off 9 bases at V and 6 bases at J, with 17 bases between the two ends. Here the CDR3 DNA reads TGTGCCAGTGCACTCCCAGGGGTAGCTGAAGCTTTCTTT. Amino acid sequence: CASALPGVAEAFF.

The chain recombines TRBV3-1 (or the pseudogene TRBV3-2) with TRBJ2-1, with TRBD2 matching 10 bases. Trimming at V came to 4 bases and at J to 2 bases, leaving 2 bases not matched to a gene. The CDR3 loop spans 15 amino acids. Germline V gene data show CDR1 as LGHDT and CDR2 as YNNKEL (reference sequence). As DNA, the CDR3 is TGTGCCAGCAGCCCGGGACTAGCGACCTACAATGAGCAGTTCTTC. This encodes CASSPGLATYNEQFF.

A single count supports this clone. V gene TRBV3-1 (or the pseudogene TRBV3-2) combines with J gene TRBJ2-5; 8 nucleotides line up with TRBD2. Germline lookup yields CDR1 LGHDT and CDR2 YNNKEL (reference sequence). V shed 6 bases, J shed 5 bases, and the junction held 11 bases outside the gene matches. This CDR3 comprises 15 residues. The CDR3 coding sequence is TGTGCCAGCAGTTATTCGGGGGGGCCAGGGGAGACCCAGTACTTC. Translation gives CASSYSGGPGETQYF.

This sequence joins TRBV5-4 and TRBJ1-4, with unresolved D. CDR3 length: 16 amino acids. The V and J ends lost 4 bases and 0 bases respectively, with 13 bases between them. Germline loops: CDR1 SGHNT, CDR2 YYREEE (reference sequence). CDR3 sequence: CASSPLPTATNEKLFF. DNA for the CDR3: TGTGCCAGCAGCCCCTTGCCAACTGCAACTAATGAAAAACTGTTTTTT.

The chain recombines TRBV7-9 with TRBJ1-2; 10 positions agree with TRBD1. With V trimmed by 5 bases and J by 0 bases, 9 bases remained unmatched. CDR1 and CDR2 (germline): SEHNR, FQNEAQ (reference sequence). The CDR3 is 17 amino acids. CDR3 protein: CASSMGTGERANYGYTF. CDR3 DNA: TGTGCCAGCAGCATGGGGACAGGGGAAAGGGCTAACTATGGCTACACCTTC.

To note about this clone: At one boundary the junction diverges from the germline segment, which might be a read error. The rearrangement uses TRBV11-2 and TRBJ2-1, with TRBD2 as a possible D gene (6 bases). The length of the CDR3 is 15 residues. Germline V CDR1 and CDR2: SGHAT, FQNNGV. The CDR3 protein is CASSVEYGSGNEQFF. CDR3 nucleotides: TGTGCCAGCAGCGTAGAATACGGGAGTGGCAATGAGCAGTTCTTC.

The rearrangement links TRBV5-1 to TRBJ2-2, with no clear D. The CDR3 totals 16 residues. From germline, CDR1 is SGHRS and CDR2 YFSETQ. Trimming stripped 1 base from V and 4 bases from J, with 14 bases between. The CDR3: CASSLILGGRTGELFF. CDR3 sequence (DNA): TGCGCCAGCAGCTTGATATTGGGTGGGCGCACCGGGGAGCTGTTTTTT.

This clone showed up just once. This chain links TRBV6-5 with TRBJ2-1, with TRBD2 matching 8 bases. Losses at the gene ends were 6 bases for V and 8 bases for J; bases not matched to a gene: 9. The germline V gene has CDR1 MNHEY and CDR2 SVGAGI. This CDR3 has 14 residues. The CDR3 protein is CASRSSGSGDEQFF. CDR3 nucleotides: TGTGCCAGCAGGTCCAGCGGGAGTGGCGATGAGCAGTTCTTC.

This clone was picked up one time. The chain combines TRBV14 with TRBJ2-5; tentatively, D is TRBD1 (5 bases). The germline V gene encodes CDR1 SGHDN and CDR2 FVKESK. The CDR3 runs 15 residues. V lost 4 bases, J lost 0 bases, and 12 bases lay in between. The CDR3 loop is CASSPRVTDQETQYF. Here the CDR3 DNA reads TGTGCCAGCAGCCCCAGAGTGACAGACCAAGAGACCCAGTACTTC.

Written as DNA, the CDR3 is TGTGCCAGCAGCTTGGGCGGAGGCCCCTACAATGAGCAGTTCTTC. Its translation: CASSLGGGPYNEQFF. The rearrangement links TRBV7-3 to TRBJ2-1; tentative D call: TRBD2 (5 bases). V was trimmed by 3 bases and J by 2 bases, leaving 11 bases between them. The CDR3 runs 15 residues. Germline V lookup: CDR1 SGHTA, CDR2 FQGTGA.

This rearrangement joins TRBV2 to TRBJ1-3, with 9 positions matching TRBD1. The CDR3 loop spans 15 amino acids. V gave up 6 bases and J gave up 3 bases; unmatched junction bases: 6. CDR1 SNHLY and CDR2 FYNNEI come from the germline V gene. The CDR3 region has the DNA TGTGCCAGCAGGGAAACAGGGGGCAGTGGAAACACCATATATTTT. Its translation: CASRETGGSGNTIYF.

This chain connects TRBV5-1 to TRBJ2-5; 7 bases map to TRBD1. This CDR3 contains 15 residues. CDR1 is SGHRS, CDR2 YFSETQ, per germline. After removal of 4 bases from V and 1 base from J, the junction contained 7 bases not matched to a gene. The CDR3 reads CASSQGTAIQETQYF. CDR3 nucleotide sequence: TGCGCCAGCAGCCAAGGGACAGCCATCCAAGAGACCCAGTACTTC.